This T cell receptor (beta chain) was recorded in a study of blood T cell repertoires in COVID-19. At the level of the study: Sample material is recorded as cDNA or gDNA derived from T cells, B-cell-depleted T cells, or PBMCs.

In the original processing: Amplification of reference gene primers was used by the study to estimate nucleated cell counts. Measured with immunoSEQ multiplex PCR; TCRdb has only the in-frame clones, and not every one. Clone size and V and J calls were adopted from that table, with D and trimming inferred from the DNA. The repertoire holds just over 350,000 clones, with more than 85% as singletons. Trimming took 3 bases from V and 5 from J, leaving 17 bases between them. The CDR3 spans 15 residues. Germline CDR1 and CDR2: SGHDN and FVKESK. Assignment of participants to cohorts was predicated upon participant-reported clinical history. The sample holds a few counts of this clone.

The receptor was isolated from a woman in her twenties or thirties who had recovered from COVID-19. The sequencing input was PBMCs or T cells enriched from blood (not recorded which). The chain uses TRBV14 and TRBJ2-7, with D perhaps matching TRBD1 (5 bases). The CDR3 here is CASSHLTDTFDEQYF. The CDR3 DNA sequence: TGTGCCAGCAGCCATCTGACAGACACCTTTGACGAGCAGTACTTC. Using reference TRBV14 and TRBJ2-7 for the parts outside the CDR3, the full variable domain is EAGVTQFPSHSVIEKGQTVTLRCDPISGHDNLYWYRRVMGKEIKFLLHFVKESKQDESGMPNNRFLAERTGGTYSTLKVQPAELEDSGVYFCASSHLTDTFDEQYFGPGTRLTVT.